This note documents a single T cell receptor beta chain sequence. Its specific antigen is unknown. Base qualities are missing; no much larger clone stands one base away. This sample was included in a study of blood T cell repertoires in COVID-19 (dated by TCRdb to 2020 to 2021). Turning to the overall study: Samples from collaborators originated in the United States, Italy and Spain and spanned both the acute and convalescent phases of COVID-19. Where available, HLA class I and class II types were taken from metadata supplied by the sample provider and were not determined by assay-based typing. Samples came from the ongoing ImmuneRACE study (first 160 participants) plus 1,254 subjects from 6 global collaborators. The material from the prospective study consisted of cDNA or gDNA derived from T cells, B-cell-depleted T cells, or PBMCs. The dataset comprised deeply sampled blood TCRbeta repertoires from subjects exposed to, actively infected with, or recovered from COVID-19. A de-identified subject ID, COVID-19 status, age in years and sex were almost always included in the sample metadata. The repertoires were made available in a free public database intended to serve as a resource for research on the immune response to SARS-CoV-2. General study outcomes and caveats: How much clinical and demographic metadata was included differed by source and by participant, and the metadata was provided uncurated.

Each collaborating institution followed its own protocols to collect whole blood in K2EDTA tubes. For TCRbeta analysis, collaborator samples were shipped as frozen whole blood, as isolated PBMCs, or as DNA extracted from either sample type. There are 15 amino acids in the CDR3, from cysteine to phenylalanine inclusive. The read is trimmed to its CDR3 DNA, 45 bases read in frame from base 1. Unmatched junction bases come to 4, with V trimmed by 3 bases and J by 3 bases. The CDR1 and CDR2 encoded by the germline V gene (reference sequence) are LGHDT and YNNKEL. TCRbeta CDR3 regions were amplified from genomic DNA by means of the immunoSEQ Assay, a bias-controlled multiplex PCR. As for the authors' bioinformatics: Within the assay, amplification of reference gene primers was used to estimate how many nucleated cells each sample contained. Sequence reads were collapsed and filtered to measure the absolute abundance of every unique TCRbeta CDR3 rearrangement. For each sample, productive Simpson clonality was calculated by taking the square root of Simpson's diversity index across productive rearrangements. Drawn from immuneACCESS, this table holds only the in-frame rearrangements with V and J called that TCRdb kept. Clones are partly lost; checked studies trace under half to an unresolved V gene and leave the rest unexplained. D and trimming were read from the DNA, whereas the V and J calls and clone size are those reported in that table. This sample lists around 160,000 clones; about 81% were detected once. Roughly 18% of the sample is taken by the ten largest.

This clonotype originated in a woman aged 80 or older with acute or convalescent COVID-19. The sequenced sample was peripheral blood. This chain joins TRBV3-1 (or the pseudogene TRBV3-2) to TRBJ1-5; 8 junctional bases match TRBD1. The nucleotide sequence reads TGTGCCAGCAGCCACAGACAGGGGCTCAATCAGCCCCAGCATTTT. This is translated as CASSHRQGLNQPQHF.